A selection of T cell receptor beta chains follows, all from one sample in a study of blood T cell repertoires in COVID-19. Profiling relied on immunoSEQ multiplex PCR, and the TCRdb table lists in-frame clones only, not all of them. The repertoire holds fewer than 250,000 clones, with approximately 84% as singletons. The sequencing input was peripheral blood. These receptors all come from an elderly woman with acute or convalescent COVID-19. Each CDR3 is given with its conserved first and last residue. Each record gives: J gene, V gene, clone size, CDR3 protein. Clone size is not always given. Where it is, it says once, few, many or a class for expanded clones.

TRBJ2-1,TRBV6-6,NA,CASSTPLTSSEQFF
TRBJ1-6,TRBV5-6,NA,CASSRGTGDNSPLHF
TRBJ1-2,TRBV6-5,NA,CASREQYNYGYTF
TRBJ1-3,TRBV7-9,NA,CASSLGSNTIYF
TRBJ2-7,TRBV5-6,NA,CASSNLGLAGGKEQYF
TRBJ1-1,TRBV5-4,NA,CASSAGTGFGVNTEAFF
TRBJ2-4,TRBV7-9,NA,CASSPWDSYKNIQYF
TRBJ1-1,TRBV28,NA,CASSTGTAQNTEAFF
TRBJ1-5,TRBV28,NA,CASSLSQNSNQPQHF
TRBJ1-1,TRBV5-8,NA,CASSLGGQGRPTEAFF
TRBJ1-2,TRBV29-1,NA,CSVETGVYGYTF
TRBJ1-1,TRBV4-2,NA,CASSQGTGETEAFF
TRBJ2-7,TRBV5-1,once,CASSSSGGASYEQYF
TRBJ2-3,TRBV5-4,NA,CASSELAGVRDTQYF
TRBJ2-1,TRBV11-3,NA,CASSLSGSHEQFF
TRBJ2-7,TRBV11-2,once,CASSMDRAYEQYF
TRBJ1-3,TRBV7-2,once,CASSLTTTGSGNTIYF
TRBJ2-6,TRBV5-1,NA,CASSLGHASSGANVLTF
TRBJ1-2,TRBV3-1/TRBV3-2,few,CASSHRDIAYGYTF
TRBJ1-6,TRBV7-9,NA,CASSFGTGWSPLHF
TRBJ2-5,TRBV11-2,NA,CASSLGGTGGETQYF
TRBJ1-5,TRBV6-6,once,CASSTPDSSNQPQHF
TRBJ1-6,TRBV5-6,few,CASSTGQGRDSPLHF
TRBJ1-3,TRBV6-5,NA,CASNPAPQVGTIYF
TRBJ2-1,TRBV5-6,NA,CASTRTDYNEQFF
TRBJ2-1,TRBV28,NA,CASSGTGERDEQFF
TRBJ1-2,TRBV11-2,NA,CASSLEWGGGGYTF
TRBJ2-7,TRBV19,NA,CASSISTGGLAYEQYF
TRBJ2-3,TRBV7-9,NA,CASSLSGPPDTQYF
TRBJ2-2,TRBV7-2,NA,CASSPAGVAGGTGELFF
TRBJ2-5,TRBV7-9,NA,CASSFSPRVPETQYF
TRBJ2-5,TRBV5-4,NA,CASSLEGSSGNQETQYF
TRBJ2-7,TRBV29-1,NA,CSVTGTGNEQYF
TRBJ1-5,TRBV5-8,NA,CASSRQGSENNQPQHF
TRBJ1-6,TRBV5-1,few,CASSLQAGLQSPLHF
TRBJ2-1,TRBV3-1/TRBV3-2,NA,CASSRLPTSGGAYEQFF
TRBJ2-1,TRBV7-9,few,CASSLAGGDEQFF
TRBJ1-3,TRBV12-3/TRBV12-4,NA,CASSLPSDSHF
TRBJ2-7,TRBV5-1,NA,CASSLAGARSYEQYF
TRBJ1-1,TRBV19,NA,CASSIDRQGAEAFF
TRBJ2-5,TRBV4-3,NA,CASSQDWNSPGEETQYF
TRBJ2-1,TRBV4-3,NA,CASSQDMPTGGLLNEQFF
TRBJ2-7,TRBV5-1,NA,CASSLVAGGYEQYF
TRBJ2-3,TRBV18,NA,CASSPLAGGNTDTQYF
TRBJ2-5,TRBV9,NA,CASSVSGRIRETQYF
TRBJ2-3,TRBV7-9,NA,CASSRGLAGSSTDTQYF
TRBJ1-4,TRBV19,once,CASSKRTGLTNEKLFF
TRBJ2-1,TRBV25-1,NA,CASSVRGQAARNEQFF
TRBJ1-4,TRBV2,NA,CASSEQADVEEKLFF
TRBJ2-7,TRBV2,NA,CASREYYEQYF
TRBJ1-4,TRBV6-4,NA,CASSESKGAEEKLFF